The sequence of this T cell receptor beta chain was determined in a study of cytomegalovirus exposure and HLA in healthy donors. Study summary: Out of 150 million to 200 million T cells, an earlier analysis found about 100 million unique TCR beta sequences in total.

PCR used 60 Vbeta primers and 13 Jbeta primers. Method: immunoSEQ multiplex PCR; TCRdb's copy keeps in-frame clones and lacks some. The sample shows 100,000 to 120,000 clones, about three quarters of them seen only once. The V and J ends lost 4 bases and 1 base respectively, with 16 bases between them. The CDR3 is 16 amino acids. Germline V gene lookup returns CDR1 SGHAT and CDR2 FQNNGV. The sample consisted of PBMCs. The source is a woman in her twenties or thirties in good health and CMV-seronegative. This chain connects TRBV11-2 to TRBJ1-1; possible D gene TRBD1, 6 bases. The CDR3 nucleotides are TGTGCCAGCAGCTCATTATCGGGCAGGGGGAACACTGAAGCTTTCTTT. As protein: CASSSLSGRGNTEAFF.